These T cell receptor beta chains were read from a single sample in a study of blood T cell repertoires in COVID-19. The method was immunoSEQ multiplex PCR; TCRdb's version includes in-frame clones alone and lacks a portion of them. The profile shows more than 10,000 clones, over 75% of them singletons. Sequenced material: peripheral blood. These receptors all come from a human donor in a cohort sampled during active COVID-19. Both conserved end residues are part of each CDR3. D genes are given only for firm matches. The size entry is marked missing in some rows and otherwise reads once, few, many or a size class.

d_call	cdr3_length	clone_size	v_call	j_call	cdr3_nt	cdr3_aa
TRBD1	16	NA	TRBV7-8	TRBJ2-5	TGTGCCAGCAGCCCCGGACAGGGCCCGTACCAAGAGACCCAGTACTTC	CASSPGQGPYQETQYF
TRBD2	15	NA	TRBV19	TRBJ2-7	TGTGCCAGTACCTCCAGCGGGAGAGCCTCCTACGAGCAGTACTTC	CASTSSGRASYEQYF
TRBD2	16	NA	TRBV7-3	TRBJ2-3	TGTGCCAGCAGCCCCCCGGGACTAGCGGGCACAGATACGCAGTATTTT	CASSPPGLAGTDTQYF
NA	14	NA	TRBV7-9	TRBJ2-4	TGTGCCAGCAGCTTAACAGAAGCCAAAAACATTCAGTACTTC	CASSLTEAKNIQYF
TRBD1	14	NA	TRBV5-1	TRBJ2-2	TGCGCCAGCGGACAGGGACAGGGCATCGGGGAGCTGTTTTTT	CASGQGQGIGELFF
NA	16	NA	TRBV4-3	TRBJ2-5	TGCGCCAGCAGCCAAGTGGGGGGGGCCGCAATGGAGACCCAGTACTTC	CASSQVGGAAMETQYF
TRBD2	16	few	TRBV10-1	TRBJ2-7	TGCGCCAGCAGTGAGATAGCTAGCGGGCGCTCCTACGAGCAGTACTTC	CASSEIASGRSYEQYF
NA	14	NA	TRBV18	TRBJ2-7	TGTGCCAGCTCACCGGGACACTCATCCTACGAGCAGTACTTC	CASSPGHSSYEQYF
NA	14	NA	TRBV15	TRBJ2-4	TGTGCCACCAGCAGAGCGAGTGGAGGGGACATTCAGTACTTC	CATSRASGGDIQYF
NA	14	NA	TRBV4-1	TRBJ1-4	TGCGCCAGCAGCCGGACGGGATCCTACGAAAAACTGTTTTTT	CASSRTGSYEKLFF
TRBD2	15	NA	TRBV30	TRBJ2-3	TGTGCCTGGAGTGCAGGGACTAGCGGGGAGGAGGGGCAGTATTTT	CAWSAGTSGEEGQYF
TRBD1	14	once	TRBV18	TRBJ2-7	TGTGCCAGCTCGTCCGGGACAGGAACCTACGAGCAGTACTTC	CASSSGTGTYEQYF
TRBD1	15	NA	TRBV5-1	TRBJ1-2	TGCGCCAGCAGCTTCGATCGAGGGGGCAAGAATGGCTACACCTTC	CASSFDRGGKNGYTF
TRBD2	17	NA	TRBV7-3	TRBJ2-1	TGTGCCAGCAGCTCCACCCCGGGACTAGCGCGGAATAATGAGCAGTTCTTC	CASSSTPGLARNNEQFF
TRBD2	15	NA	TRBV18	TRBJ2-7	TGTGCCAGCTCACCAACTAGCGGTGGCTCCTACGAGCAGTACTTC	CASSPTSGGSYEQYF
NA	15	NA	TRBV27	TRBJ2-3	TGTGCCAGCAGTCCCCCGGGGGGCTGGGCAGATACGCAGTATTTT	CASSPPGGWADTQYF
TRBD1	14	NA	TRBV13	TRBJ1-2	TGTGCCAGCAGCTTCCGACAGGGGGCGCTGGGCTACACCTTC	CASSFRQGALGYTF
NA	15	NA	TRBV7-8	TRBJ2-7	TGTGCCAGCAGCTTAGCCAGTCAGGGTTACTACGAGCAGTACTTC	CASSLASQGYYEQYF
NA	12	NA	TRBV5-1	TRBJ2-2	TGCGCCAGCCTAGAGGGTTCCGGGGAGCTGTTTTTT	CASLEGSGELFF
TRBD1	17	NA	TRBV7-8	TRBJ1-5	TGTGCCAGCAGGCGCATCCCCAGGGGGCAGAGCAATCAGCCCCAGCATTTT	CASRRIPRGQSNQPQHF
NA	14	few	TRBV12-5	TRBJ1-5	TGTGCTAGTGGTTTGTCGGGGGGCCGGCAGCCCCAGCATTTT	CASGLSGGRQPQHF
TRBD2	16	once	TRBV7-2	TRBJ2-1	TGTGCCAGCAACTCGGGGAGGACTAGCATTACGGATGAGCAGTTCTTC	CASNSGRTSITDEQFF
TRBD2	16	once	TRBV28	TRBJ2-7	TGTGCCAGCAGGCGGACTAGCGGGAGTGCGTCCTACGAGCAGTACTTC	CASRRTSGSASYEQYF
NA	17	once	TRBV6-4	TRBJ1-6	TGTGCCAGCAGTGACCCAGGGAAAAGGACCTATAATTCACCCCTCCACTTT	CASSDPGKRTYNSPLHF
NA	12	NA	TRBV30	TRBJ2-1	TGTGCCTGTCACAGGGGAGGCAATGAGCAGTTCTTC	CACHRGGNEQFF
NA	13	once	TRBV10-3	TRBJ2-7	TGTGCCATCAGAGGACTCGTCCCAGGCGAGCAGTACTTC	CAIRGLVPGEQYF
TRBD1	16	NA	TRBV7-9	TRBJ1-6	TGTGCCAGCAGCTCACCACCGGGACAGACCAATTCACCCCTCCACTTT	CASSSPPGQTNSPLHF
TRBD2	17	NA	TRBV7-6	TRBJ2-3	TGTGCCAGCAGCTCATCCCATGACGCGGGAGGAGTAGATACGCAGTATTTT	CASSSSHDAGGVDTQYF
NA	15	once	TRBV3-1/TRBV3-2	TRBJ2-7	TGTGCCAGCAGCAACCAGGGGCTCAGCTCCTACGAGCAGTACTTC	CASSNQGLSSYEQYF
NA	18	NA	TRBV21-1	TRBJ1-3	TGTGCCAGCAGCAAATCCGCGCCAGGACTAAACTCTGGAAACACCATATATTTT	CASSKSAPGLNSGNTIYF
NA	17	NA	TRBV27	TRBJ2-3	TGTGCCAGCAGTTTGCCAGGGGTGAGCTCTGGCACAGATACGCAGTATTTT	CASSLPGVSSGTDTQYF
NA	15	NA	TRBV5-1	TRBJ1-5	TGCGCCAGCAGCTGGTCGGGGGATAGCAATCAGCCCCAGCATTTT	CASSWSGDSNQPQHF
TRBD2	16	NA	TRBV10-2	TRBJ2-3	TGCGCCAGCAGTGACCCCATAGCGGGGGGGCTCGATACGCAGTATTTT	CASSDPIAGGLDTQYF
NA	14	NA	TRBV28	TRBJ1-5	TGTGCCAGCAGTTTCACCCCGGGAAATCAGCCCCAGCATTTT	CASSFTPGNQPQHF
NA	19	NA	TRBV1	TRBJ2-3	TGCACCAGCAGCCAAGTGGCTAGCGGGAAATTTTCTAGCACAGATACGCAGTATTTT	CTSSQVASGKFSSTDTQYF
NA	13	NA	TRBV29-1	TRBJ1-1	TGCAGCGCCACCGAGACAGGGAACACTGAAGCTTTCTTT	CSATETGNTEAFF
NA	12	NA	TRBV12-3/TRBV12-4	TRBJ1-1	TGTGCCATCTCAGGGAGGGACACTGAAGCTTTCTTT	CAISGRDTEAFF
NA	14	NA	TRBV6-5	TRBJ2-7	TGTGCCAGCAGTTATCGCCAGGGCCCCTACGAGCAGTACTTC	CASSYRQGPYEQYF
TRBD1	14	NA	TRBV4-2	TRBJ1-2	TGTGCCAGCAGCCCGGGACAGGGTTACTATGGCTACACCTTC	CASSPGQGYYGYTF
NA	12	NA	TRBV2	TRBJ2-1	TGTGCCAGCAGTCCGCAGGGGAATGAGCAGTTCTTC	CASSPQGNEQFF
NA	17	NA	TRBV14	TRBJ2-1	TGTGCCAGCAGCCAAGGGACGGGAAAATCGGTGTACAATGAGCAGTTCTTC	CASSQGTGKSVYNEQFF
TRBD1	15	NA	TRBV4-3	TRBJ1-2	TGCGCCAGCAGCCAAGTCGACAGGGGTGCGGATGGCTACACCTTC	CASSQVDRGADGYTF
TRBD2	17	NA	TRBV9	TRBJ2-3	TGTGCCAGCAGCGTCACTAGCGGTACTCCCTCCACAGATACGCAGTATTTT	CASSVTSGTPSTDTQYF
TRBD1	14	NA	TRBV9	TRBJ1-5	TGTGCCAGCAGCGCTACAGGGGCCAATCAGCCCCAGCATTTT	CASSATGANQPQHF
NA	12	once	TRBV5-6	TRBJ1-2	TGTGCCAGCAGTCCCTCTTCGCAGAGCTACACCTTC	CASSPSSQSYTF
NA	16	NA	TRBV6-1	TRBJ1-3	TGTGCCAGCAGTGAAGGGAGCTTATACTCTGGAAACACCATATATTTT	CASSEGSLYSGNTIYF